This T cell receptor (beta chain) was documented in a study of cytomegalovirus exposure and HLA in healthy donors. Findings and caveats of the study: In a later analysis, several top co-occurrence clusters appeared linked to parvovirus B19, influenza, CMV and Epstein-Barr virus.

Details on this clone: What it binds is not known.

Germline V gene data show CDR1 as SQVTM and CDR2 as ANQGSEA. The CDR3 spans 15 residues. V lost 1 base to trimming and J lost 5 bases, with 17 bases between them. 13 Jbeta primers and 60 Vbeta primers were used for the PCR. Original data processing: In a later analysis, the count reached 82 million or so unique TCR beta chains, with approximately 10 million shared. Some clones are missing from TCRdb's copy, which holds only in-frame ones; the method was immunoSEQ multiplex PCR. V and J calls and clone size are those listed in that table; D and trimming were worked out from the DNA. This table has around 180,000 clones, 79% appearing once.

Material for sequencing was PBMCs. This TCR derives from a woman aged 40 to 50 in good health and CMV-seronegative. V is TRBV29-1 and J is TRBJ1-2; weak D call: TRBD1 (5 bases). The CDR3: CSVEGVREALYGYTF. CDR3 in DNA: TGCAGCGTTGAAGGGGTCAGGGAGGCCCTATATGGCTACACCTTC.